This T cell receptor (beta chain) was recorded in a study of PD-1 blockade in classical Hodgkin lymphoma. The repertoire was sequenced with immunoSEQ multiplex PCR; TCRdb's copy has only in-frame clones and lacks some. The profile shows 10,000 or so clones, over 80% of them singletons. Germline loops: CDR1 KGHSH, CDR2 LQKENI. Trimming took 0 bases from V and 1 from J, leaving 6 bases between them. This CDR3 is 14 amino acids long. Time point in this sample: cycle 4 day 1 (C4D1), after around six weeks of nivolumab. All the patients suffered relapse after autologous stem cell transplantation, and brentuximab vedotin exposure differed. CD4+ T cells were purified from thawed PBMCs by magnetic negative selection.

The genes are TRBV18 and TRBJ1-1; no reliable D call. This clonotype was obtained from a human donor with classical Hodgkin lymphoma. The specimen comprised CD4+ T cells from blood, sampled before the fourth cycle of nivolumab. The CDR3 nucleotides read TGTGCCAGCTCACCACCACCTAAGAACACTGAAGCTTTCTTT. Translation: CASSPPPKNTEAFF. Combining the CDR3 with reference TRBV18 and TRBJ1-1 gives the whole variable domain NAGVMQNPRHLVRRRGQEARLRCSPMKGHSHVYWYRQLPEEGLKFMVYLQKENIIDESGMPKERFSAEFPKEGPSILRIQQVVRGDSAAYFCASSPPPKNTEAFFGQGTRLTVV.